This passage covers 21 T cell receptor beta chains from one sample sequenced in a study of blood T cells in healthy people across ages. Sample-barcoded 5' priming and a J-beta primer mix drove a second PCR of roughly 6 to 12 cycles. TCRdb itself ran the 5' RACE reads through MiXCR, one entry per CDR3 protein. The data hold around 2 million distinct CDR3 sequences, with around 40% observed a single time. Sequencing was done on a sample of blood. The receptor set was obtained from a human donor in good health.

This chain uses TRBV7-9 with TRBJ1-1; 8 nucleotides match TRBD1. This CDR3 contains 15 residues. CDR1 and CDR2 from the germline V gene are SEHNR and FQNEAQ (reference sequence). J lost 1 base, V lost 5 bases, and 6 bases had no gene match. CDR3 sequence (DNA): TGTGCCAGCAGCCGCCTTGGGACAGGGAACACTGAAGCTTTCTTT. Translation: CASSRLGTGNTEAFF.

This clonotype has only a few counts. J is TRBJ2-1 and V is TRBV27; TRBD1 matches 10 bases. With V trimmed by 5 bases and J by 5 bases, 15 bases remained unmatched. The CDR3 runs to 18 residues. Germline V gene data show CDR1 as MNHEY and CDR2 as SMNVEV (reference sequence). For the CDR3, the DNA is TGTGCCAGCAGTCTGACATACGGACAGGGGGGTACTAACAATGAGCAGTTCTTC. It specifies CASSLTYGQGGTNNEQFF.

The rearrangement links TRBV6-6 to TRBJ1-5; D gene uncertain. Deletions cut 7 bases from V and 6 bases from J, with 10 bases between. The CDR3 extends over 12 amino acids. Germline CDR1 reads MNHNY; CDR2 reads SVGAGI (reference sequence). This chain's CDR3 is CASNSVGQPQHF. The CDR3 bases are TGTGCCAGCAACTCTGTTGGTCAGCCCCAGCATTTT.

The genes are TRBV2 and TRBJ1-2; possibly TRBD1 for D (5 bases). There are 16 residues in the CDR3. The V gene lost 4 bases and the J gene lost 3 bases, with 18 bases spanning the gap. Germline V gene lookup returns CDR1 SNHLY and CDR2 FYNNEI. CDR3 sequence reads: CASSVRSSGRYYGYTF. For the CDR3, the DNA is TGTGCCAGCAGTGTTCGTTCGTCAGGGCGCTACTATGGCTACACCTTC.

This chain joins TRBV2 and TRBJ2-7; no clear D. The DNA matches TRBJ2-5 better at its end, which makes the J call doubtful. Per germline, CDR1 SNHLY and CDR2 FYNNEI. The CDR3 is 14 residues long. CDR3 sequence (DNA): TGTGCCAGCAGTGCTGTTTATAGTGAAGAGACCCAGTACTTC. Translation gives CASSAVYSEETQYF.

Only a few counts were recorded for this clonotype. The rearrangement joins TRBV10-3 to TRBJ2-7; 7 nucleotides agree with TRBD1. Trimming took 8 bases from V and 2 from J; bases not matched to a gene: 6. Germline CDR1 ENHRY, CDR2 SYGVKD. This CDR3 has 13 residues. CDR3 region: CAIQPGGTYEQYF. The DNA for the CDR3 is TGTGCCATCCAACCAGGGGGTACCTACGAGCAGTACTTC.

The V gene is TRBV12-1, the J gene TRBJ2-1. TRBV12-1 is a recognized pseudogene. The CDR3 consists of 16 residues. The CDR3 is CASSFDQQGPYNEQFF. The DNA of the CDR3 is TGTGCCAGCAGCTTTGATCAACAGGGGCCCTACAATGAGCAGTTCTTC.

Regarding this clonotype: This CDR3 fails to terminate in the conserved phenylalanine or tryptophan, so it likely reflects a read error. V and J are TRBV5-1 and TRBJ1-5; no clear D gene. Germline V CDR1 and CDR2: SGHRS, YFSETQ. Trimming left V 0 bases short and J 3 bases short, with 7 bases between. There are 14 residues in the CDR3. The CDR3 here is CASSLDAINQPQHL. The CDR3 DNA follows: TGCGCCAGCAGCTTGGATGCAATCAATCAGCCCCAGCATTTG.

This clonotype showed up just once. The gene calls are TRBV12-3 or TRBV12-4 and TRBJ1-2; TRBD1 agrees at 9 bases. CDR3 length: 19 residues. V gave up 6 bases and J gave up 7 bases; unmatched junction bases: 24. In DNA, the CDR3 is TGTGCCAGCAGCTCCTATACCACCGGGCAACAGGGGGCGCTCCTTGGCTACACCTTC. The encoded protein is CASSSYTTGQQGALLGYTF.

J is TRBJ2-1 and V is TRBV27, with D uncertain. The CDR3 is 14 residues long. Germline loops: CDR1 MNHEY, CDR2 SMNVEV (reference sequence). Trimming shortened V by 6 bases and J by 8 bases, and 17 bases separated the two germline ends. This CDR3 reads CASRPGGSWDEQFF. CDR3 coding DNA: TGTGCCAGCAGGCCCGGTGGAAGTTGGGATGAGCAGTTCTTC.

This clonotype was picked up a small number of times. V is TRBV6-1 and J is TRBJ2-7; 11 nucleotides line up with TRBD2. The germline V gene encodes CDR1 MNHNS and CDR2 SASEGT. V shed 6 bases, J shed 0 bases, and the junction held 4 bases outside the gene matches. The CDR3 loop spans 15 amino acids. The CDR3 region has the DNA TGTGCCAGCAGAGTTAGCGGGGGGGACTCCTACGAGCAGTACTTC. It translates to CASRVSGGDSYEQYF.

About this clonotype itself: Germline and junction disagree at one end, which may indicate a read error. The rearrangement links TRBV18 to TRBJ2-3; no clear D. Germline V gene lookup returns CDR1 KGHSH and CDR2 LQKENI. The CDR3 spans 11 residues. CDR3 protein: CASSPRYTQYF. CDR3 sequence (DNA): TGTGCCAGTTCACCACGGTATACGCAGTATTTT.

The V and J genes are TRBV7-9 and TRBJ2-7; D not resolved. The germline V gene encodes CDR1 SEHNR and CDR2 FQNEAQ (reference sequence). The germline V and J ends were trimmed by 4 bases and 8 bases, with 9 bases remaining between them. The CDR3 is 11 residues long. The chain's CDR3 is CASSSSTQQYF. DNA for the CDR3: TGTGCCAGCAGCTCCTCTACGCAGCAGTACTTC.

This clonotype has a handful of counts. The V call is TRBV5-1, the J call TRBJ2-3; 8 nucleotides agree with TRBD2. The CDR3 is 16 amino acids. CDR1 and CDR2 (germline): SGHRS, YFSETQ. Trimming took 0 bases from V and 6 from J; bases not matched to a gene: 9. CDR3: CASSLESGGISDTQYF. The CDR3 DNA sequence: TGCGCCAGCAGCTTGGAGAGCGGGGGCATAAGTGATACGCAGTATTTT.

This clonotype was detected once. V is TRBV12-3 or TRBV12-4 and J is TRBJ2-1, with a possible D match to TRBD2 (5 bases). Deletions cut 8 bases from V and 4 bases from J, with 27 bases between. This CDR3 region has 18 residues. CDR3 sequence (DNA): TGTGCCAGCGACCATGACCAAGCGGCCGCTTCGACGTACAATGAGCAGTTCTTC. As protein: CASDHDQAAASTYNEQFF.

This clonotype has a count of ten or more. The chain has TRBV7-2 and TRBJ2-7; D not certain. The CDR3 is 15 amino acids. CDR1 and CDR2 (germline): SGHTA, FQGNSA. Trimming left V 2 bases short and J 0 bases short, with 11 bases between. The CDR3 reads CASSLILGISYEQYF. The CDR3 DNA reads TGTGCCAGCAGCTTAATCTTGGGAATCTCCTACGAGCAGTACTTC.

This chain links TRBV12-3 or TRBV12-4 with TRBJ2-2, with 7 bases that match TRBD1. Losses at the gene ends were 6 bases for V and 1 base for J; bases not matched to a gene: 2. The CDR3 totals 14 residues. DNA for the CDR3: TGTGCCAGCAGGGGACAGCTGAACACCGGGGAGCTGTTTTTT. Encoded protein: CASRGQLNTGELFF.

This clonotype was found a few times. This chain joins TRBV28 and TRBJ2-5, with a tentative D call TRBD2 (7 bases). CDR1 is MDHEN and CDR2 is SYDVKM in the germline V gene. Trimming cost V 8 bases and J 1 base, with 14 bases left between them. The CDR3 has 14 residues. CDR3 residues: CASQWGGLQETQYF. The DNA for the CDR3 is TGTGCCAGCCAATGGGGGGGCCTCCAAGAGACCCAGTACTTC. Based on the CDR3 plus reference TRBV28 and TRBJ2-5, the full variable domain is DVKVTQSSRYLVKRTGEKVFLECVQDMDHENMFWYRQDPGLGLRLIYFSYDVKMKEKGDIPEGYSVSREKKERFSLILESASTNQTSMYLCASQWGGLQETQYFGPGTRLLVL.

V gene TRBV12-3 or TRBV12-4 combines with J gene TRBJ2-5, with D possibly matching TRBD2 (5 bases). The CDR3 length is 14 residues. Trimming removed 5 bases from V and 5 bases from J, with 15 bases in between. The CDR3 reads CASSPVGGFETQYF. Here the CDR3 DNA reads TGTGCCAGCAGTCCCGTGGGCGGGTTTGAGACCCAGTACTTC.

This clonotype was seen more than once but under ten times. V and J are TRBV21-1 and TRBJ2-4; TRBD2, the D gene given by the table, was not confirmed from the DNA. TRBV21-1 is termed a pseudogene. The length of the CDR3 is 12 residues. The CDR3 sequence is CASSLRTREQYF. Written as DNA, the CDR3 is TGTGCCAGCAGCCTCCGGACTCGGGAGCAGTACTTC.

This clonotype was picked up a small number of times. The chain uses TRBV6-2 or TRBV6-3 and TRBJ2-1; D is perhaps TRBD2 (5 bases). Trimming cost V 2 bases and J 5 bases, with 16 bases left between them. This CDR3 comprises 16 residues. Germline lookup yields CDR1 MNHEY and CDR2 SVGEGT. For the CDR3, the DNA is TGTGCCAGCAGTTACCGGCAAGTTGGACTCGACAATGAGCAGTTCTTC. Its protein is CASSYRQVGLDNEQFF.